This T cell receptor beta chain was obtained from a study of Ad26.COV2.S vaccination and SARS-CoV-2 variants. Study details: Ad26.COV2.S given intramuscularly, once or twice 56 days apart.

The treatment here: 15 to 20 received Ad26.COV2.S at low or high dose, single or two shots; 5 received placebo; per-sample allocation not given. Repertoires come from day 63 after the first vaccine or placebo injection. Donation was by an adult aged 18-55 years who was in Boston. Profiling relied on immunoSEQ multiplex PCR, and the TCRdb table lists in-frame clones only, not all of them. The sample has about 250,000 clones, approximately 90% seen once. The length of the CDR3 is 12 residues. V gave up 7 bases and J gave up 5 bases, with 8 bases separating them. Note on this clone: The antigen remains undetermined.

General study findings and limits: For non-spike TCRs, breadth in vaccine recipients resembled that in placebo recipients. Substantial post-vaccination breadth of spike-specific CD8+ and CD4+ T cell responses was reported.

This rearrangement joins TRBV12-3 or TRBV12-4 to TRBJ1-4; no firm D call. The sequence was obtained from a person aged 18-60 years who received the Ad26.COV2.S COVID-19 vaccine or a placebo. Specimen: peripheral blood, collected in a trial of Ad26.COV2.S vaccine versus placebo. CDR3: CASKRQNEKLFF. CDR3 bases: TGTGCCAGCAAACGGCAAAATGAAAAACTGTTTTTT.